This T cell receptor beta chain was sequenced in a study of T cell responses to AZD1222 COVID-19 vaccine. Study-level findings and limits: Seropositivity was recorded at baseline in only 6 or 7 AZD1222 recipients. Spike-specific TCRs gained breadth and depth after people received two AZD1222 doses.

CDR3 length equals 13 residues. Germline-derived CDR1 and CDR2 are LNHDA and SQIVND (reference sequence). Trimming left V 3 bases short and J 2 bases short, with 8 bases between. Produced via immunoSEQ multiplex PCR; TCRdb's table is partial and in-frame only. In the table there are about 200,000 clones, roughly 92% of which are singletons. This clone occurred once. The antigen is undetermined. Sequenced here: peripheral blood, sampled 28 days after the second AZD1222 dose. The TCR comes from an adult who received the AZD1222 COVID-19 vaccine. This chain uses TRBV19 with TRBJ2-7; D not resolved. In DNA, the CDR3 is TGTGCCAGTAGTATCTTCCATCCCTACGAGCAGTACTTC. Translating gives CASSIFHPYEQYF.